This paragraph covers one T cell receptor beta chain sequence. Seattle researchers signed up patients amid active infection and tracked them longitudinally. The data belong to a study of blood T cell repertoires in COVID-19. Looking at the study overall: Samples taken during acute and convalescent COVID-19 were collected in the United States, Italy and Spain. From T cells, B-cell-depleted T cells, or PBMCs came the material, which was cDNA or gDNA.

In the study's own analysis: Reference gene primer amplification gave estimated nucleated cell counts. Profiling relied on immunoSEQ multiplex PCR, and the TCRdb table lists in-frame clones only, not all of them. V and J calls and clone size are copied from that table; D and trimming were computed from the DNA. The sample yields roughly 340,000 clones, about 89% seen once. The ends were cut back, 5 bases at V and 4 bases at J, with 12 bases in the middle. CDR3 length equals 13 residues. The sample was peripheral blood. The sequence was collected from a woman in her 30s with COVID-19, enrolled during active disease. This sequence joins TRBV12-3 or TRBV12-4 and TRBJ2-7; tentatively, D is TRBD2 (6 bases). CDR3: CASSLTEGYEQYF. The CDR3, as DNA: TGTGCCAGCAGTCTGACGGAGGGGTACGAGCAGTACTTC.